This TCR beta chain originates from a study of post-analysis software for immune sequencing data. Study-level background: Disease trajectories encompassed relapsing-remitting, secondary progressive and progressive-relapsing multiple sclerosis.

Prepared libraries of TCR beta cDNA carried unique molecular identifiers. Yield was 500,000 to 600,000 cDNA molecules from about 1 to 10 million T cells. Via MiXCR, TCRdb re-called the PCR reads, giving one row per CDR3 protein. Of hundreds of thousands of distinct CDR3 sequences listed, roughly 50% were seen once; the top ten hold around 4.5%. As to this clonotype: The antigen remains unidentified. Compared with germline, one end of the junction differs, possibly owing to a read error.

General study points: The five TRBV segments detected at higher frequency in patients than in controls included TRBV5-6, TRBV5-1 and TRBV20-1. When compared against controls, multiple sclerosis patients showed significantly lower normalized Chao1 diversity. The F measure placed samples prepared in the same batch into strongly shared clusters.

This CDR3 contains 13 residues. Germline loops: CDR1 MGHDK, CDR2 SYGVNS. The sequenced material came from blood. The receptor was derived from a girl aged 10 to 17 with multiple sclerosis. This chain links TRBV25-1 with TRBJ2-7; D possibly uses TRBD1 or TRBD2 (5 bases each). Here the CDR3 DNA reads TGTGCCAACAGTTCCGCAGGGCGGGTCGAGCAGTACTTC. This codes for CANSSAGRVEQYF.